The entry below gives a single T cell receptor (beta chain) sequence along with its context. Construction of TCR beta libraries was accomplished by means of UMI-labeled 5' RACE. Following a re-call of the 5' RACE reads, TCRdb has one entry per CDR3 protein and lacks DNA. This sample's table has around 4,600 distinct CDR3 sequences. The data stem from a study of human CD8 memory T cell subsets. The germline gives CDR1 MDHEN, CDR2 SYDVKM. The CDR3 is 14 residues long. The sequencing input was CD8+ T cells from PBMCs. The receptor was derived from a human donor in good health. This chain uses TRBV28 with TRBJ1-1; TCRdb's D gene call, TRBD1, goes unchecked for lack of DNA. CDR3 protein: CASSSTGGKTEAFF. Supplemented by reference TRBV28 and TRBJ1-1, the full variable domain reads DVKVTQSSRYLVKRTGEKVFLECVQDMDHENMFWYRQDPGLGLRLIYFSYDVKMKEKGDIPEGYSVSREKKERFSLILESASTNQTSMYLCASSSTGGKTEAFFGQGTRLTVV.